This TCR beta chain was identified in a study of blood T cell repertoires in COVID-19. Study-level information: Both acute and convalescent COVID-19 samples were obtained from the United States, Italy and Spain. T cells, B-cell-depleted T cells, or PBMCs provided the cDNA or gDNA that served as material.

Per the original data handling: Estimated nucleated cell counts came from reference gene primer amplification. Libraries were prepared by immunoSEQ multiplex PCR; TCRdb keeps only in-frame clonotypes and omits some of them. Clonal size and the V and J genes are those of that table, whereas D and trimming came from the DNA. The table shows about 78,000 clones, with roughly 84% occurring only once. What was sequenced was peripheral blood. This sequence originates from a man in his sixties or seventies with active or convalescent COVID-19.

This chain's CDR3 is CASSYGSYNEQFF. The DNA for the CDR3 is TGTGCCAGCAGCTACGGGAGCTACAATGAGCAGTTCTTC. The V call is TRBV11-2, the J call TRBJ2-1; TRBD2 is a possible D gene (6 bases). This CDR3 contains 13 residues. From germline, CDR1 is SGHAT and CDR2 FQNNGV. V lost 4 bases to trimming and J lost 3 bases, with 7 bases between them.